The rows below give T cell receptor beta chains drawn from one sample of a study of beta chain features in type 1 diabetes. Method: immunoSEQ multiplex PCR; TCRdb's copy keeps in-frame clones and lacks some. The sample lists 350,000 to 400,000 clones, over 9.5% occurring once. The sequenced material came from naive CD4+ T cells from blood. These receptors were collected from a woman between 18 and 29 years old with type 1 diabetes. Both conserved end residues are part of each CDR3.

>TRBV30|TRBJ2-3
CAWSVERTSGRSDTQYF
>TRBV7-9|TRBJ1-1
CASSLVGGSNTEAFF
>TRBV7-9|TRBJ1-2
CASSLGGDYGYTF
>TRBV13|TRBJ1-5
CASSSGLGNQPQHF
>TRBV6-6|TRBJ2-5
CASSGGEVKTQYF
>TRBV7-9|TRBJ2-7
CASSTTGEQYF
>TRBV29-1|TRBJ2-5
CSVSGQGETQYF
>TRBV19|TRBJ2-5
CASSRPGTRGTQYF
>TRBV7-8|TRBJ1-1
CASSLAPVNTEAFF
>TRBV7-8|TRBJ2-5
CASSLADTLRGAGETQYF
>TRBV18|TRBJ2-7
CASSPGQGTYEQYF
>TRBV18|TRBJ1-4
CASRGGTTNEKLFF
>TRBV29-1|TRBJ2-7
CSVEVSGGYEQYF
>TRBV28|TRBJ2-2
CASSPRTRYTGELFF
>TRBV6-5|TRBJ1-1
CASSYQQANTEAFF
>TRBV18|TRBJ1-5
CASSPPGEWSPQHF
>TRBV28|TRBJ2-1
CASSRGSYNEQFF
>TRBV4-3|TRBJ2-4
CASSGGRVGLPKNIQYF
>TRBV5-1|TRBJ1-1
CASSLGQPNTEAFF
>TRBV30|TRBJ1-5
CAWTRGGAQPQHF
>TRBV4-2|TRBJ2-3
CASSQGYLTDTQYF
>TRBV5-6|TRBJ2-3
CASSYSFTDTQYF
>TRBV5-1|TRBJ1-1
CASSLEGTGGNVPEAFF
>TRBV20-1|TRBJ2-3
CRGSSTDTQYF
>TRBV6-4|TRBJ2-7
CASSDSRGSEQYF
>TRBV6-5|TRBJ1-5
CASSAGTVDNQPQHF
>TRBV27|TRBJ1-5
CASSLGGTGGVSNQPQHF
>TRBV19|TRBJ1-1
CASSMFDSLGSEAFF
>TRBV18|TRBJ1-2
CASSPQQDDGYTF
>TRBV11-2|TRBJ2-1
CASSFKWAGEQFF
>TRBV10-3|TRBJ2-5
CAISGTGGEETQYF
>TRBV28|TRBJ1-2
CASSGPSPNYGYTF
>TRBV9|TRBJ1-6
CASNDREGGSPLHF
>TRBV19|TRBJ2-1
CASNRAGVPYNEQFF
>TRBV9|TRBJ2-5
CASSVGASGGKETQYF
>TRBV2|TRBJ2-1
CASSGLDNSYNEQFF
>TRBV18|TRBJ1-5
CASSSRTGEGGSNQPQHF
>TRBV7-2|TRBJ2-1
CASSSQIDIHGEQFF
>TRBV6-5|TRBJ2-7
CASSLGARYEQYF
>TRBV9|TRBJ1-5
CASSEATGTNQPQHF
>TRBV30|TRBJ2-7
CAWRFGVYEQYF
>TRBV9|TRBJ2-7
CASSERDSSYEQYF
>TRBV10-3|TRBJ2-3
CAISASGYTDTQYF
>TRBV19|TRBJ2-1
CASSIGSGGYYNEQFF
>TRBV5-1|TRBJ2-2
CASSVTGNTGELFF
>TRBV6-4|TRBJ1-1
CASSQDRNTEAFF
>TRBV25-1|TRBJ1-2
CASSERLGGYTF